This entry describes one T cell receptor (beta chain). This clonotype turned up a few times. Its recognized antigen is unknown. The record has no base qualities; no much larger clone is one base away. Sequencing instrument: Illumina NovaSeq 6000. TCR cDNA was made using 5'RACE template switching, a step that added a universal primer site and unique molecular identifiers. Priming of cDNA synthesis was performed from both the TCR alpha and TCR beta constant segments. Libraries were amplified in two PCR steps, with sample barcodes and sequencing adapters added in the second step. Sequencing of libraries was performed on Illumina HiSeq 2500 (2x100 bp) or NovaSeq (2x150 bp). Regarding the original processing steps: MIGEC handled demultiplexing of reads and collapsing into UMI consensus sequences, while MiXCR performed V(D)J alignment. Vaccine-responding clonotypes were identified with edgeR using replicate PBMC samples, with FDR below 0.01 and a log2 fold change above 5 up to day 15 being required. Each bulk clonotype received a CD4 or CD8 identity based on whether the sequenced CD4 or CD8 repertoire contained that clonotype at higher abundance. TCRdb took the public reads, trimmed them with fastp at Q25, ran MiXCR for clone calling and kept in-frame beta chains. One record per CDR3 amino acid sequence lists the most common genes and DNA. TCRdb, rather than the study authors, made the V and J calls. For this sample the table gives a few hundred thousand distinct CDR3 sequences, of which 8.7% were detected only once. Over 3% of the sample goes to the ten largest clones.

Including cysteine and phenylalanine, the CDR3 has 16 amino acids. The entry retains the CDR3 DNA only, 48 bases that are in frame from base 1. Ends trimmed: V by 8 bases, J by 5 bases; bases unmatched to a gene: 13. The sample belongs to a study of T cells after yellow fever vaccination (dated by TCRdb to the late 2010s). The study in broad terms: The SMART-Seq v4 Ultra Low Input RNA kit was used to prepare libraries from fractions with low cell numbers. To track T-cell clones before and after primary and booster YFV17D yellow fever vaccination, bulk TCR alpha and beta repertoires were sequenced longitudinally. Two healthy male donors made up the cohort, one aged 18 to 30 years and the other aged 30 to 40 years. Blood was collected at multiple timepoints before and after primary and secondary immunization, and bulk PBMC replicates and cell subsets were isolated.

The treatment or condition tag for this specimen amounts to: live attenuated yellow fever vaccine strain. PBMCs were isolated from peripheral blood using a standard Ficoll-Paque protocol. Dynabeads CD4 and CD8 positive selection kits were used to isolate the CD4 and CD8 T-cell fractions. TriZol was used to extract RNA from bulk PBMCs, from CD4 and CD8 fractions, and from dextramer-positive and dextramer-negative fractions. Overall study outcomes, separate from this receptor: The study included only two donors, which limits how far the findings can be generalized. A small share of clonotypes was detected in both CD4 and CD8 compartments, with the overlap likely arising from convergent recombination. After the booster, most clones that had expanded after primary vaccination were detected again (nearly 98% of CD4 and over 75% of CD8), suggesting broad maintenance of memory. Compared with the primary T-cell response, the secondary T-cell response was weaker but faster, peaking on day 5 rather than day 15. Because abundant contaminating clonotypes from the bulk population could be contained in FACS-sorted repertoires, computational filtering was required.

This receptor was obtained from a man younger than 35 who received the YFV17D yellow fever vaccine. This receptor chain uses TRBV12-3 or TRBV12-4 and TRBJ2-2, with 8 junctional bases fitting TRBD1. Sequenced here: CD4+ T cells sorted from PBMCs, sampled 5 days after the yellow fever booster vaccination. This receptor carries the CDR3 CASAWAAGGGTGELFF. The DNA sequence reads TGTGCCAGCGCCTGGGCGGCAGGGGGCGGAACCGGGGAGCTGTTTTTT.